A single T cell receptor (beta chain) is shown here with its context. This sample was taken from a study of molecular identifiers for immune sequencing clone quantification. A single record per CDR3 protein comes from TCRdb applying MiXCR to the PCR reads. Counted here are approximately 97,000 distinct CDR3 sequences, more than 20% occurring once; the ten biggest clones make up about 0.94%. Sorting was used to obtain naive CD8 T cells (CD8+CD4-CCR7+CD45RA+). CDR3 length equals 15 residues. The J segment lost 3 bases and the V segment lost 11 bases, leaving 12 bases of the junction unmatched. CDR1 is SEHNR and CDR2 is FQNEAQ in the germline V gene (reference sequence).

The V gene is TRBV7-9, the J gene TRBJ2-5; the match to TRBD2 covers 10 bases. The sequenced material came from naive CD8+ T cells from blood, with Jurkat cell RNA spiked in. The subset was: FACS-sorted CD8+CD4-CCR7+CD45RA+ naive T cells. The TCR sequence derives from a human donor in good health. Some libraries in this study had Jurkat cell RNA spiked in. The CDR3 region has the DNA TGTGCCGGGGGGGCTAGCGGGAGCGTGAAAGAGACCCAGTACTTC. Its translation is CAGGASGSVKETQYF. Based on the CDR3 plus reference TRBV7-9 and TRBJ2-5, the full variable domain is DTGVSQNPRHKITKRGQNVTFRCDPISEHNRLYWYRQTLGQGPEFLTYFQNEAQLEKSRLLSDRFSAERPKGSFSTLEIQRTEQGDSAMYLCAGGASGSVKETQYFGPGTRLLVL.